This T cell receptor (beta chain) was retrieved from a study of Ad26.COV2.S vaccination and SARS-CoV-2 variants (dated by TCRdb to 2020 to 2023). About the full investigation: Vaccine-arm donors were drawn from COV1001, a multicentre, randomized, double-blind, placebo-controlled phase I-IIa trial of Ad26.COV2.S in healthy adults. Ad26.COV2.S was administered intramuscularly at a dose of 5x10^10 or 1x10^11 viral particles, either as one shot or as two shots given 56 days apart. TCRbeta repertoire sequencing served as the tool for gauging how specific and how broad the SARS-CoV-2-reactive T cell receptors were following Ad26.COV2.S vaccination. The TCR-sequenced set comprised approximately 32 samples: around 20 Ad26.COV2.S vaccine recipients, 5 placebo recipients and 8 SARS-CoV-2 convalescent individuals. Participants in the trial were split at random into five groups of five each, receiving low-dose or high-dose Ad26.COV2.S once or twice, or else placebo on both occasions. Throughout the experiments and outcome assessment, investigators stayed blinded to trial group allocation.

A word on this clone: Its antigen is unknown. No clone much larger than this one lies a single base away; base qualities are absent.

The CDR3 holds 16 amino acids from the cysteine to the phenylalanine. Of all the DNA, just the CDR3 is kept, 48 bases in frame from base 1. CDR1 and CDR2, looked up from the germline V gene, are ENHRY and SYGVKD. Trimming leaves V shorter by 6 bases and J shorter by 0 bases, with the junction holding 6 bases beyond the gene matches. General study outcomes and caveats: Spike-specific TCR breadth was higher in Ad26.COV2.S recipients than in placebo recipients (P = 0.0014). After vaccination, spike-specific CD8+ and CD4+ T cell responses were reported to show substantial breadth. Vaccine and placebo recipients had comparable non-spike TCR breadth, which fits with the vaccine containing only spike. Comparing responses between vaccine doses or regimens was not something the study was powered to do. The authors noted that the TCR breadth and depth analyses may have underestimated total T cell responses.

Read against the paper, the sample's treatment or condition label means: roughly 19 received Ad26.COV2.S at low or high dose, single or two shots; about 5 received placebo; per-sample allocation not given. For vaccine and placebo recipients, repertoires were sequenced using samples collected on day 63 after the first injection. Cohort 1b enrolled some 25 adults aged 18-55 years at a single site in Boston, USA, between 29 July and 7 August 2020. Ad26.COV2.S was a replication-incompetent adenovirus type 26 vector expressing a prefusion-stabilized SARS-CoV-2 spike protein from the original Wuhan strain. TCRbeta CDR3 regions were sequenced with the immunoSEQ Assay. After extraction, genomic DNA underwent amplification by bias-controlled multiplex PCR, followed by high-throughput sequencing. Under the source paper's analysis protocol: To quantify the absolute abundance of every unique TCRbeta CDR3 region, sequences were collapsed and filtered. T cell fraction was estimated by normalization of TCRbeta template counts to usable DNA, with usable DNA being measured through amplification of reference genes present in all nucleated cells. Repertoire TCRs were annotated as SARS-CoV-2-specific when V gene, CDR3 amino acid sequence and J gene were exactly matched to a known reactive TCR set. The reference SARS-CoV-2 TCR set was obtained from MIRA and was filtered for enrichment in COVID-19-positive ImmuneCODE repertoires, whereby public or cross-reactive TCRs were removed. Using the MIRA antigens, annotated TCRs were further analysed by specific ORF or by position within an ORF. Breadth was defined as the number of annotated unique rearrangements divided by the total number of unique productive rearrangements, and depth was defined as the summed frequency of the annotated unique rearrangements. Two-sided Wilcoxon rank-sum tests were applied when comparing TCR breadth between groups. TCRdb took over this immuneACCESS table, retaining in-frame rearrangements with V and J assigned. Such tables are incomplete; in checked studies, under half of the missing clones stem from an unresolved V gene, and the remainder is unexplained. D and trimming were read from the DNA, whereas the V and J calls and clone size are those reported in that table. For this sample there are a few hundred thousand clones; more than 75% appear just once. The ten largest make up 2.5% to 3.5% of the sample.

This chain is built from TRBV10-3 and TRBJ2-1, and TRBD1 matches 9 of the central bases. This specimen was peripheral blood, taken in a trial of Ad26.COV2.S vaccine versus placebo. This receptor was taken from a person between 18 and 60 years old who received the Ad26.COV2.S COVID-19 vaccine or a placebo. The CDR3 sequence is CAIREGQGSSYNEQFF. At the DNA level, the sequence is TGTGCCATCAGAGAAGGACAGGGGAGCTCCTACAATGAGCAGTTCTTC.